This TCR beta chain derives from a study of T cells after yellow fever vaccination. Regarding the study as a whole: FACS-sorted repertoires could contain abundant clonotypes contaminating from the bulk population.

The germline V gene encodes CDR1 SGDLS and CDR2 YYNGEE. The length of the CDR3 is 14 residues. Trimming took 2 bases from V and 5 from J, leaving 11 bases between them. This clonotype has a handful of counts. Its antigen is not known. In making TCR cDNA, 5'RACE template switching added a universal primer site and UMIs to it. One entry per CDR3 protein, called by TCRdb with MiXCR from the 5' RACE reads. Counted here are around 300,000 distinct CDR3 sequences, over 3.5% occurring once; the ten biggest clones make up 20% to 25%. The gene calls are TRBV9 and TRBJ2-1; D may match TRBD1 or TRBD2 (5 bases each). The TCR sequence derives from a man aged 18 to 35 who received the YFV17D yellow fever vaccine. Sequenced here: PBMCs, sampled 5 days after the yellow fever booster vaccination. The CDR3 region has the DNA TGTGCCAGCAGCGTCGGGACGCCCAACAATGAGCAGTTCTTC. This codes for CASSVGTPNNEQFF.